The 27 T cell receptor beta chains presented below share a single source sample, sequenced in a study of blood T cell repertoires in COVID-19. Libraries were prepared by immunoSEQ multiplex PCR; TCRdb keeps only in-frame clonotypes and omits some of them. The sample records 100,000 or so clones, about nine tenths being singletons. The specimen sequenced was peripheral blood. These receptors were taken from a man aged 45 to 65 with active COVID-19.

The chain employs TRBV11-1 and TRBJ2-5; D gene ambiguous. The CDR3 loop spans 13 amino acids. Germline V gene lookup returns CDR1 SGHAT and CDR2 FQDESV (reference sequence). With 2 bases removed from V and 4 bases from J, the gap between germline ends came to 8 bases. This chain's CDR3 is CASSLSGRETQYF. CDR3 nucleotide sequence: TGTGCCAGCAGCTTAAGTGGCAGAGAGACCCAGTACTTC.

Details on this clone: The germline gene is not matched at one end of the junction; a read error may be the cause. This rearrangement joins TRBV6-1 to TRBJ1-2; 10 bases fit TRBD1. This CDR3 is built from 15 residues. Germline-derived CDR1 and CDR2 are MNHNS and SASEGT. Here the CDR3 reads CASREGGTGAYGYTF. CDR3 sequence (DNA): TGTGCCAGCAGGGAAGGGGGGACAGGGGCTTATGGCTACACCTTC.

This chain joins TRBV19 and TRBJ2-2, with 10 bases matching TRBD2. This CDR3 is built from 15 residues. V gave up 6 bases and J gave up 1 base; unmatched junction bases: 2. In germline, CDR1 is LNHDA, CDR2 SQIVND (reference sequence). The CDR3 nucleotides read TGTGCCAGTAGGTTAGCGGGGGGGAACACCGGGGAGCTGTTTTTT. Amino acids: CASRLAGGNTGELFF.

The rearrangement joins TRBV18 to TRBJ2-7, with a tentative D call TRBD2 (7 bases). Trimming stripped 4 bases from V and 3 bases from J, with 16 bases between. The germline V gene has CDR1 KGHSH and CDR2 LQKENI. This CDR3 spans 15 amino acids. The CDR3 DNA is TGTGCCAGCTCACAGTGGGGAGGGGGAGACTACGAGCAGTACTTC. This gives the protein CASSQWGGGDYEQYF.

The rearrangement uses TRBV6-1 and TRBJ2-1, with 7 bases matching TRBD2. The CDR3 consists of 17 residues. Germline loops: CDR1 MNHNS, CDR2 SASEGT. V lost 2 bases to trimming and J lost 1 base; unmatched junction nucleotides: 8. CDR3 in amino acids: CASSEHLGGGSYNEQFF. The CDR3 DNA is TGTGCCAGCAGTGAACACCTCGGGGGAGGGTCCTACAATGAGCAGTTCTTC.

The chain links TRBV6-6 to TRBJ2-2; D is possibly TRBD1 (6 bases). V was trimmed by 4 bases and J by 1 base, leaving 13 bases between them. This CDR3 contains 16 residues. Germline-derived CDR1 and CDR2 are MNHNY and SVGAGI (reference sequence). CDR3 sequence (DNA): TGTGCCAGCAGTTCCTCCAGGGGCGTGAACACCGGGGAGCTGTTTTTT. Its protein product is CASSSSRGVNTGELFF.

This sequence joins TRBV19 and TRBJ1-5; maybe TRBD1 (6 bases). The V end lost 6 bases, the J end lost 2 bases, and 17 bases lay between the germline ends. CDR1 is LNHDA and CDR2 is SQIVND in the germline V gene (reference sequence). CDR3 length: 16 amino acids. As DNA, the CDR3 is TGTGCCAGTAGGACCATTAGGGGGGGTCGCAATCAGCCCCAGCATTTT. This codes for CASRTIRGGRNQPQHF.

The table lists this clone with a few counts. V usage is TRBV21-1 and J usage is TRBJ2-1; the table names TRBD2, a call not compared with the DNA. TRBV21-1 is a documented pseudogene. The length of the CDR3 is 15 residues. The CDR3 reads CASSPPDSTYNEQFF. For the CDR3, the DNA is TGTGCCAGCAGCCCGCCCGACTCGACCTACAATGAGCAGTTCTTC.

V is TRBV3-1 (or the pseudogene TRBV3-2) and J is TRBJ2-7; D perhaps matches TRBD2 (5 bases). CDR3 length: 11 amino acids. Per germline, CDR1 LGHDT and CDR2 YNNKEL (reference sequence). Trimming removed 7 bases at V and 8 bases at J, with 12 bases between. The CDR3 reads CASTLGSQQYF. DNA for the CDR3: TGTGCCAGCACCTTAGGGAGTCAGCAGTACTTC.

The chain carries TRBV6-5 and TRBJ1-2, with 11 positions matching TRBD1. V lost 10 bases, J lost 3 bases, and 7 bases stayed unmatched. The germline CDR1 and CDR2 sequences are MNHEY and SVGAGI. The CDR3 loop spans 14 amino acids. The CDR3 loop is CANSRTGGYYGYTF. As DNA, the CDR3 is TGTGCCAACAGCAGGACAGGGGGCTACTATGGCTACACCTTC.

V usage is TRBV3-1 (or the pseudogene TRBV3-2) and J usage is TRBJ1-2; 8 bases match TRBD1. The germline V gene encodes CDR1 LGHDT and CDR2 YNNKEL (reference sequence). The CDR3 contains 15 residues. Trimming removed 2 bases from V and 0 bases from J; junction bases left unmatched: 2. CDR3 amino acids: CASSQSGQANYGYTF. The CDR3 nucleotides read TGTGCCAGCAGCCAATCGGGACAGGCTAACTATGGCTACACCTTC.

V usage is TRBV19 and J usage is TRBJ2-1; TRBD1 matches 8 bases. CDR3 length equals 15 residues. The ends lost 5 bases at V and 9 bases at J; junction bases unmatched: 12. Germline V gene sequence: CDR1 LNHDA, CDR2 SQIVND (reference sequence). This chain's CDR3 is CASSLTTGVRLEQFF. DNA for the CDR3: TGTGCCAGTAGTCTCACGACAGGGGTCCGCCTTGAGCAGTTCTTC.

This chain links TRBV9 with TRBJ2-1, with TRBD1 identical over 8 bases. The J segment lost 7 bases and the V segment lost 4 bases, leaving 10 bases of the junction unmatched. This CDR3 has 15 amino acids. The germline V gene encodes CDR1 SGDLS and CDR2 YYNGEE. CDR3 DNA sequence: TGTGCCAGCAGCCCCTCGACAGGGGAGGCAAATGAGCAGTTCTTC. Amino acid sequence: CASSPSTGEANEQFF.

The chain uses TRBV6-6 and TRBJ1-2; TRBD1 matches at 8 bases. J lost 4 bases, V lost 5 bases, and 9 bases had no gene match. Germline V gene lookup returns CDR1 MNHNY and CDR2 SVGAGI (reference sequence). There are 15 residues in the CDR3. This CDR3 reads CASSSPGQAIYGYTF. The CDR3 DNA reads TGTGCCAGCAGTAGCCCGGGACAGGCTATCTATGGCTACACCTTC.

The chain combines TRBV14 with TRBJ2-2; D is perhaps TRBD2 (5 bases). V dropped 3 bases and J dropped 5 bases, with 13 bases sitting between them. CDR1 is SGHDN, CDR2 FVKESK, per germline. The CDR3 totals 15 residues. This CDR3 reads CASSQSLDVTGELFF. The DNA of the CDR3 is TGTGCCAGCAGCCAGTCACTAGATGTAACCGGGGAGCTGTTTTTT. Together with reference TRBV14 and TRBJ2-2, the CDR3 gives the full variable domain: EAGVTQFPSHSVIEKGQTVTLRCDPISGHDNLYWYRRVMGKEIKFLLHFVKESKQDESGMPNNRFLAERTGGTYSTLKVQPAELEDSGVYFCASSQSLDVTGELFFGEGSRLTVL.

The chain combines TRBV6-4 with TRBJ1-1; 8 positions match TRBD1. CDR3 length: 14 amino acids. Germline V gene lookup returns CDR1 MRHNA and CDR2 SNTAGT. V lost 6 bases, J lost 4 bases, and 7 bases stayed unmatched. The CDR3 DNA reads TGTGCCAGCAGGGATACAGACAGGGGCACTGAAGCTTTCTTT. Protein: CASRDTDRGTEAFF.

The rearrangement links TRBV9 to TRBJ2-1; 12 bases are a match to TRBD2. Germline V gene sequence: CDR1 SGDLS, CDR2 YYNGEE. Germline trimming cut 2 bases from V and 6 bases from J; bases unmatched to any gene: 9. This CDR3 comprises 17 residues. CDR3: CASSVTSGGSAFNEQFF. CDR3 in DNA: TGTGCCAGCAGCGTTACTAGCGGGGGGTCTGCTTTCAATGAGCAGTTCTTC.

The chain carries TRBV15 and TRBJ2-1, with 11 bases fitting TRBD2. Germline CDR1 reads LNHNV; CDR2 reads YYDKDF (reference sequence). V gave up 0 bases and J gave up 3 bases; unmatched junction bases: 4. The length of the CDR3 is 17 residues. For the CDR3, the DNA is TGTGCCACCAGCAGAGAAGGGCTAGCGGGAGGCTACAATGAGCAGTTCTTC. It is translated as CATSREGLAGGYNEQFF.

This clone was seen a single time. The rearrangement uses TRBV2 and TRBJ2-5; no firm D call. From germline, CDR1 is SNHLY and CDR2 FYNNEI. The ends were cut back, 0 bases at V and 5 bases at J, with 13 bases in the middle. CDR3 length: 15 amino acids. The CDR3: CASSEAFLSSETQYF. CDR3 nucleotide sequence: TGTGCCAGCAGTGAAGCGTTTCTGAGCTCCGAGACCCAGTACTTC.

This clone was recorded once. The chain combines TRBV6-5 with TRBJ2-1; 8 bases map to TRBD2. CDR1 MNHEY and CDR2 SVGAGI come from the germline V gene. This CDR3 has 14 amino acids. V gave up 3 bases and J gave up 5 bases; unmatched junction bases: 3. The CDR3 reads CASSYSGGDNEQFF. The CDR3 DNA follows: TGTGCCAGCAGTTATTCGGGAGGGGACAATGAGCAGTTCTTC.

The rearrangement joins TRBV11-2 to TRBJ2-2; TRBD2 aligns across 7 bases. Per the germline V gene, CDR1 is SGHAT and CDR2 is FQNNGV. The junction had 10 bases not matched to a gene; V was cut back by 5 bases and J by 7 bases. This CDR3 contains 15 residues. The CDR3 reads CASSPWGGTGGELFF. The CDR3 DNA sequence: TGTGCCAGCAGCCCCTGGGGGGGTACGGGCGGGGAGCTGTTTTTT. Full variable domain (missing parts from reference TRBV11-2 and TRBJ2-2): EAGVAQSPRYKIIEKRQSVAFWCNPISGHATLYWYQQILGQGPKLLIQFQNNGVVDDSQLPKDRFSAERLKGVDSTLKIQPAKLEDSAVYLCASSPWGGTGGELFFGEGSRLTVL.

V gene TRBV4-1 combines with J gene TRBJ1-1; 7 bases are shared with TRBD1. This CDR3 contains 16 residues. Germline CDR1 MGHRA, CDR2 YSYEKL. V shed 7 bases and J 0 bases; nucleotides not matched to a gene: 11. CDR3 DNA: TGCGCCAGCAAAAATGGGGGACAGCGGATGAACACTGAAGCTTTCTTT. Its protein is CASKNGGQRMNTEAFF.

The chain carries TRBV9 and TRBJ2-5, with D perhaps TRBD1 (7 bases). Trimming took 3 bases from V and 5 from J, leaving 20 bases between them. This CDR3 has 16 residues. Germline CDR1 is SGDLS and CDR2 is YYNGEE. The CDR3 DNA reads TGTGCCAGCAGCGAGGGGGGACAGATCTTCGCGGAGACCCAGTACTTC. Its protein is CASSEGGQIFAETQYF.

The V gene is TRBV5-6, the J gene TRBJ1-2, with a tentative D call TRBD1 (6 bases). CDR3 length: 14 residues. The V end lost 2 bases, the J end lost 4 bases, and 12 bases lay between the germline ends. Germline CDR1 is SGHDT and CDR2 is YYEEEE. CDR3 DNA: TGTGCCAGCAGCTTAGCTCAACAGGGCTATGGCTACACCTTC. Its translation is CASSLAQQGYGYTF.

The chain employs TRBV6-5 and TRBJ1-4; 9 positions agree with TRBD1. CDR3 length: 14 amino acids. Germline assignment: CDR1 MNHEY and CDR2 SVGAGI. The V segment lost 6 bases and the J segment 7 bases; nucleotides outside the gene matches: 6. The CDR3 bases are TGTGCCAGCAGCCGGGACAGGGCATCTGAAAAACTGTTTTTT. It translates to CASSRDRASEKLFF.

The chain combines TRBV5-1 with TRBJ2-3; 12 bases line up with TRBD2. The CDR3 consists of 17 residues. CDR1 and CDR2 from the germline V gene are SGHRS and YFSETQ. J was trimmed by 3 bases and V by 0 bases; bases with no gene match: 5. CDR3 DNA sequence: TGCGCCAGCAGCTTGGCCTCTAGCGGGGGGGCGACAGATACGCAGTATTTT. Translation: CASSLASSGGATDTQYF.

This clone was seen only a few times. The chain carries TRBV12-3 or TRBV12-4 and TRBJ1-1; D is uncertain. The CDR3 is made up of 13 amino acids. Trimming shortened V by 2 bases and J by 0 bases, and 4 bases separated the two germline ends. CDR3 coding DNA: TGTGCCAGCAGTTTACAGATGAACACTGAAGCTTTCTTT. Translated: CASSLQMNTEAFF.